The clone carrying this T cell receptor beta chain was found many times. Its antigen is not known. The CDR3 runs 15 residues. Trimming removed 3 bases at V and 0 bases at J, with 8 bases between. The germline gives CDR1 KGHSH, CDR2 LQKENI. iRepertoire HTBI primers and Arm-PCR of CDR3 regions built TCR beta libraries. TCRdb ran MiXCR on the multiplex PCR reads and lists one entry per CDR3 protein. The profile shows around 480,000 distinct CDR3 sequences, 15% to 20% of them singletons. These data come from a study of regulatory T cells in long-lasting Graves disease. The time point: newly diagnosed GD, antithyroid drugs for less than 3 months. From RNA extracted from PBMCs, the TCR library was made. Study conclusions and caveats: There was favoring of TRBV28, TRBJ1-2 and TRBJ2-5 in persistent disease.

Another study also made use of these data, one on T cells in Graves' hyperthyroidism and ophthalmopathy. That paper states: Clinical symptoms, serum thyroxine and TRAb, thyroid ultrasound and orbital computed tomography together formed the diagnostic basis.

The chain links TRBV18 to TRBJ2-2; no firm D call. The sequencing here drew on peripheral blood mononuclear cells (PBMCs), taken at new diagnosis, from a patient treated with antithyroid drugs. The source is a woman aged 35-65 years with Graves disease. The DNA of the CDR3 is TGTGCCAGCTCACCTGGCGCCACGAACACCGGGGAGCTGTTTTTT. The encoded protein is CASSPGATNTGELFF.